This T cell receptor (beta chain) originates from a study of cytomegalovirus exposure and HLA in healthy donors. Libraries were prepared by immunoSEQ multiplex PCR; TCRdb keeps only in-frame clonotypes and omits some of them. The repertoire holds more than 95,000 clones, approximately 86% seen once, with less than 4.5% in the top ten. CDR3 size: 19 residues. Germline-derived CDR1 and CDR2 are SGHRS and YFSETQ. Germline trimming cut 4 bases from V and 4 bases from J; bases unmatched to any gene: 16. The V and J genes are TRBV5-1 and TRBJ2-3; 12 nucleotides agree with TRBD2. The TCR comes from a man between 18 and 29 years old in good health and CMV-seropositive. Input material: PBMCs. In nucleotides, the CDR3 is TGCGCCAGCAGCACCTTGGGACTAGCGGGCGAGGCGTTATCAGATACGCAGTATTTT. Encoded protein: CASSTLGLAGEALSDTQYF.